Shown below are 30 T cell receptor beta chains from a single sample sequenced in a study of Ad26.COV2.S vaccination and SARS-CoV-2 variants. Generated by immunoSEQ multiplex PCR, the TCRdb table keeps only in-frame clones and is missing some. Of about 330,000 clones listed, 90% are singletons. As for treatment: 15 to 20 received Ad26.COV2.S at low or high dose, single or two shots; about 5 received placebo; per-sample allocation not given. Samples came from day 63 after the first vaccine or placebo injection. The specimen was peripheral blood, collected in a trial of Ad26.COV2.S vaccine versus placebo. The source is a person between 18 and 65 years old who received the Ad26.COV2.S COVID-19 vaccine or a placebo.

This clone was seen a handful of times. The rearrangement uses TRBV5-4 and TRBJ2-2; no clear D. The germline V gene has CDR1 SGHNT and CDR2 YYREEE (reference sequence). This CDR3 contains 14 residues. V lost 3 bases and J lost 4, with 10 bases in between. The CDR3 sequence: CASSWAEITGELFF. CDR3 nucleotide sequence: TGTGCCAGCAGCTGGGCCGAGATCACCGGGGAGCTGTTTTTT.

V usage is TRBV27 and J usage is TRBJ1-2; D is uncertain. The CDR3 runs to 13 residues. Per germline, CDR1 MNHEY and CDR2 SMNVEV (reference sequence). Trimming took off 0 bases at V and 5 bases at J, with 7 bases between the two ends. The CDR3 nucleotides are TGTGCCAGCAGTTTATCGTTCCGGTATGGCTACACCTTC. Amino acids: CASSLSFRYGYTF.

The genes are TRBV5-5 and TRBJ2-1, with D possibly TRBD2 on 5 matching bases. The CDR3 runs to 16 residues. Germline assignment: CDR1 SGHKS and CDR2 YYEKEE (reference sequence). V was shortened by 0 bases and J by 0 bases, with 10 bases between the two germline ends. The CDR3 sequence: CASSLVGDSSYNEQFF. In DNA, the CDR3 is TGTGCCAGCAGCTTGGTCGGGGATAGCTCCTACAATGAGCAGTTCTTC.

This clone was observed a single time. For the CDR3, the DNA is TGTGCCAGCAGCTTATACTCTACCTACGAGCAGTACGTC. As protein: CASSLYSTYEQYV. V is TRBV7-2 and J is TRBJ2-7; D gene uncertain. Germline CDR1 reads SGHTA; CDR2 reads FQGNSA. The V end was cut by 2 bases, the J end by 2 bases, with 7 bases between. There are 13 residues in the CDR3.

The chain has TRBV18 and TRBJ1-3; 7 bases are a match to TRBD1. This CDR3 contains 16 residues. Germline loops: CDR1 KGHSH, CDR2 LQKENI. Trimming took 5 bases from V and 0 from J; bases not matched to a gene: 7. The CDR3 loop reads CASSAGQVGSGNTIYF. The DNA for the CDR3 is TGTGCCAGCTCAGCCGGACAGGTTGGCTCTGGAAACACCATATATTTT.

CDR3 residues: CASSVGTGGSSPLHF. DNA for the CDR3: TGTGCCAGCAGCGTCGGGACAGGGGGTTCTTCACCCCTCCACTTT. The chain links TRBV9 to TRBJ1-6; 11 nucleotides line up with TRBD1. Trimming at V came to 2 bases and at J to 9 bases, leaving 4 bases not matched to a gene. CDR1 SGDLS and CDR2 YYNGEE come from the germline V gene. The CDR3 has 15 residues. The variable domain in full, with the rest retrieved from reference TRBV9 and TRBJ1-6, is DSGVTQTPKHLITATGQRVTLRCSPRSGDLSVYWYQQSLDQGLQFLIQYYNGEERAKGNILERFSAQQFPDLHSELNLSSLELGDSALYFCASSVGTGGSSPLHFGNGTRLTVT.

This chain connects TRBV25-1 to TRBJ1-2; D might be TRBD1 (5 bases). The CDR3 has 12 amino acids. V gave up 10 bases and J gave up 8 bases, with 17 bases separating them. CDR1 and CDR2 (germline): MGHDK, SYGVNS. This chain's CDR3 is CATSDYGGGYTF. The DNA of the CDR3 is TGTGCCACGTCGGACTACGGGGGAGGCTACACCTTC.

This clone was counted once. The V and J genes are TRBV13 and TRBJ1-1; the D is unclear. The CDR3 length is 13 residues. CDR1 is PRHDT and CDR2 is FYEKMQ in the germline V gene (reference sequence). V was pared by 4 bases and J by 11 bases, with 17 bases between. The CDR3 nucleotides read TGTGCCAGCAGCTCCGGCGGATCCTACCGGGCTTTCTTT. The encoded protein is CASSSGGSYRAFF.

This clone was observed a few times. The chain links TRBV7-2 to TRBJ1-1; 8 bases map to TRBD1. This CDR3 has 14 residues. Germline lookup yields CDR1 SGHTA and CDR2 FQGNSA. With V trimmed by 1 base and J by 7 bases, 5 bases remained unmatched. The CDR3 nucleotides are TGTGCCAGCAGCTTAGACGGACAGGGAGGTGAAGCTTTCTTT. Amino acids: CASSLDGQGGEAFF.

This chain links TRBV11-2 with TRBJ1-1; D gene ambiguous. V shed 1 base and J shed 1 base, with 13 bases lying between them. The CDR3 covers 16 residues. Germline V gene lookup returns CDR1 SGHAT and CDR2 FQNNGV. The CDR3: CASSLVLGTKNTEAFF. Written as DNA, the CDR3 is TGTGCCAGCAGCTTAGTTCTGGGAACCAAGAACACTGAAGCTTTCTTT.

This chain connects TRBV5-5 to TRBJ2-7, with no clear D. Trimming stripped 4 bases from V and 0 bases from J, with 14 bases between. CDR1 is SGHKS, CDR2 YYEKEE, per germline (reference sequence). The CDR3 covers 15 residues. DNA for the CDR3: TGTGCCAGCAGCCCCGACCCGGTGAGCTCCTACGAGCAGTACGTC. This encodes CASSPDPVSSYEQYV.

The chain links TRBV10-3 to TRBJ2-2, with TRBD2 matching over 9 bases. Unmatched junction bases numbered 8, after V lost 2 bases and J lost 7 bases. CDR1 and CDR2 from the germline V gene are ENHRY and SYGVKD. The CDR3 has 16 residues. CDR3 in amino acids: CAISEEGAGGGGELFF. The CDR3 DNA reads TGTGCCATCAGTGAGGAAGGAGCGGGGGGTGGCGGGGAGCTGTTTTTT.

The chain links TRBV7-9 to TRBJ2-3; no reliable D call. Germline values: CDR1 SEHNR, CDR2 FQNEAQ (reference sequence). The CDR3 has 15 residues. The V and J ends lost 5 bases and 2 bases respectively, with 14 bases between them. CDR3 sequence reads: CASSLARWNTDTQYF. The CDR3, as DNA: TGTGCCAGCAGCCTCGCGAGGTGGAACACAGATACGCAGTATTTT. The complete variable domain, with remaining parts taken from reference TRBV7-9 and TRBJ2-3, reads DTGVSQNPRHKITKRGQNVTFRCDPISEHNRLYWYRQTLGQGPEFLTYFQNEAQLEKSRLLSDRFSAERPKGSFSTLEIQRTEQGDSAMYLCASSLARWNTDTQYFGPGTRLTVL.

This clone has a handful of counts. The chain links TRBV6-5 to TRBJ1-1; D unresolved. CDR3 length: 12 residues. Trimming stripped 4 bases from V and 4 bases from J, with 7 bases between. In germline, CDR1 is MNHEY, CDR2 SVGAGI. The CDR3 region has the DNA TGTGCCAGCAGTTTTATTGGCACTGAAGCTTTCTTT. Translated: CASSFIGTEAFF.

The J gene is TRBJ1-1, the V gene TRBV6-5; TRBD1 agrees at 8 bases. Germline V lookup: CDR1 MNHEY, CDR2 SVGAGI. This CDR3 has 14 amino acids. The V segment lost 4 bases and the J segment 9 bases; nucleotides outside the gene matches: 10. The DNA of the CDR3 is TGTGCCAGCAGTTTCAGGGGGCGAGTTCCAAAAGCTTTCTTT. This translates into CASSFRGRVPKAFF.

The chain carries TRBV7-9 and TRBJ1-2, with D perhaps matching TRBD1 (5 bases). V lost 3 bases and J lost 5, with 22 bases in between. There are 17 residues in the CDR3. Germline CDR1 reads SEHNR; CDR2 reads FQNEAQ (reference sequence). In DNA, the CDR3 is TGTGCCAGCAGCTTGACAGCTATAGCCGATGGGGATTATGGCTACACCTTC. Translation gives CASSLTAIADGDYGYTF.

The genes are TRBV15 and TRBJ1-2; D possibly corresponds to TRBD1 (5 bases). This CDR3 is built from 15 residues. CDR1 LNHNV and CDR2 YYDKDF come from the germline V gene (reference sequence). Deletions cut 0 bases from V and 3 bases from J, with 11 bases between. The DNA for the CDR3 is TGTGCCACCAGCAGAGATGAGGACATTTACTATGGCTACACCTTC. Translation gives CATSRDEDIYYGYTF.

V and J are TRBV12-3 or TRBV12-4 and TRBJ2-1; no reliable D call. The germline V and J ends were trimmed by 6 bases and 7 bases, with 13 bases remaining between them. The CDR3 covers 13 residues. The CDR3 sequence is CASSPLGYNEQFF. In DNA, the CDR3 is TGTGCCAGCAGCCCCTTGGGTTATAATGAGCAGTTCTTC.

The chain combines TRBV7-8 with TRBJ2-7; D is perhaps TRBD1 or TRBD2 (5 bases each). The CDR3 has 15 amino acids. Germline CDR1 and CDR2: SGHVS and FQNEAQ. V lost 5 bases to trimming and J lost 0 bases, with 14 bases between them. The CDR3 reads CASSLHQGPSYEQYV. CDR3 nucleotide sequence: TGTGCCAGCAGCCTCCACCAGGGACCCTCCTACGAGCAGTACGTC.

Regarding this clone: The same CDR3 is also encoded by other DNA sequences in this sample. The chain recombines TRBV18 with TRBJ1-3; unclear D gene. Germline values: CDR1 KGHSH, CDR2 LQKENI. The CDR3 runs 12 residues. Trimming shortened V by 1 base and J by 4 bases, and 2 bases separated the two germline ends. Here the CDR3 DNA reads TGTGCCAGCTCACCACAGGGAAACACCATATATTTT. Amino acid sequence: CASSPQGNTIYF.

A single count supports this clone. The chain combines TRBV3-1 (or the pseudogene TRBV3-2) with TRBJ1-2, with D unresolved. V shed 5 bases and J shed 4 bases, with 14 bases lying between them. CDR1 is LGHDT and CDR2 is YNNKEL in the germline V gene (reference sequence). This CDR3 is 14 amino acids long. CDR3 amino acids: CASSNEVRSYGYTF. The DNA for the CDR3 is TGTGCCAGCAGCAACGAGGTTAGGAGCTATGGCTACACCTTC.

J is TRBJ2-1 and V is TRBV6-5; D gene unclear. The CDR3 length is 11 residues. The germline V and J ends were trimmed by 6 bases and 8 bases, with 8 bases remaining between them. Germline assignment: CDR1 MNHEY and CDR2 SVGAGI. The CDR3 DNA reads TGTGCCAGCAGGAGAAACGATGAGCAGTTCTTC. Its protein is CASRRNDEQFF.

The V call is TRBV9, the J call TRBJ1-3; no reliable D call. Trimming cost V 2 bases and J 0 bases, with 12 bases left between them. This CDR3 has 16 amino acids. CDR1 is SGDLS, CDR2 YYNGEE, per germline. CDR3 protein: CASSVDGPYSGNTIYF. For the CDR3, the DNA is TGTGCCAGCAGCGTGGACGGACCCTACTCTGGAAACACCATATATTTT.

This clone appeared once. V is TRBV6-5 and J is TRBJ2-3; TRBD2 is a possible D gene (5 bases). Germline V lookup: CDR1 MNHEY, CDR2 SVGAGI. V was pared by 2 bases and J by 2 bases, with 8 bases between. CDR3 length: 14 amino acids. The CDR3, as DNA: TGTGCCAGCAGTTACCTAGCCGTCACAGATACGCAGTATTTT. It translates to CASSYLAVTDTQYF.

The chain combines TRBV13 with TRBJ2-3; 7 bases line up with TRBD1. Germline loops: CDR1 PRHDT, CDR2 FYEKMQ (reference sequence). V lost 4 bases to trimming and J lost 0 bases; unmatched junction nucleotides: 10. The CDR3 covers 17 residues. In nucleotides, the CDR3 is TGTGCCAGCAGCTACGACAGGGTCAGAACTAGCACAGATACGCAGTATTTT. This gives the protein CASSYDRVRTSTDTQYF.

This chain joins TRBV14 and TRBJ1-2, with 8 bases identical to TRBD1. The CDR3 runs to 18 residues. Germline CDR1 SGHDN, CDR2 FVKESK. V shed 0 bases and J 0 bases; nucleotides not matched to a gene: 9. The DNA of the CDR3 is TGTGCCAGCAGCCAAGAAAGGACAGGGATGCTCCCTAACTATGGCTACACCTTC. The encoded protein is CASSQERTGMLPNYGYTF.

J is TRBJ1-1 and V is TRBV9, with 9 bases matching TRBD1. With V trimmed by 6 bases and J by 3 bases, 18 bases remained unmatched. Per the germline V gene, CDR1 is SGDLS and CDR2 is YYNGEE. This CDR3 spans 18 amino acids. In nucleotides, the CDR3 is TGTGCCAGCACACGTGGGACAGGGTTCTTCCTGAGGGACACTGAAGCTTTCTTT. It specifies CASTRGTGFFLRDTEAFF.

V gene TRBV19 combines with J gene TRBJ1-2; 7 positions match TRBD1. Germline trimming cut 3 bases from V and 1 base from J; bases unmatched to any gene: 8. Germline-derived CDR1 and CDR2 are LNHDA and SQIVND (reference sequence). The CDR3 sequence is 16 residues long. The CDR3 sequence is CASSIYRDSFNYGYTF. CDR3 in DNA: TGTGCCAGTAGTATCTACCGGGACAGTTTTAACTATGGCTACACCTTC.

The chain has TRBV4-1 and TRBJ1-4; D not resolved. Looked up from germline, CDR1 is MGHRA and CDR2 is YSYEKL. This CDR3 contains 17 residues. Trimming shortened V by 5 bases and J by 6 bases, and 22 bases separated the two germline ends. The CDR3 sequence: CASSYPLSAASDEKLFF. The CDR3, as DNA: TGCGCCAGCAGCTATCCCTTATCCGCAGCCTCCGATGAAAAACTGTTTTTT.

The DNA for the CDR3 is TGTGCCAGCAGTCGGGGGCTGGGCTCCTACGAGCAGTACGTC. Translation gives CASSRGLGSYEQYV. The chain couples TRBV6-5 to TRBJ2-7, with D possibly being TRBD1 or TRBD2 (6 bases each). This CDR3 is built from 14 residues. V lost 5 bases and J 0 bases, leaving 11 bases between the germline ends. The germline CDR1 and CDR2 sequences are MNHEY and SVGAGI.